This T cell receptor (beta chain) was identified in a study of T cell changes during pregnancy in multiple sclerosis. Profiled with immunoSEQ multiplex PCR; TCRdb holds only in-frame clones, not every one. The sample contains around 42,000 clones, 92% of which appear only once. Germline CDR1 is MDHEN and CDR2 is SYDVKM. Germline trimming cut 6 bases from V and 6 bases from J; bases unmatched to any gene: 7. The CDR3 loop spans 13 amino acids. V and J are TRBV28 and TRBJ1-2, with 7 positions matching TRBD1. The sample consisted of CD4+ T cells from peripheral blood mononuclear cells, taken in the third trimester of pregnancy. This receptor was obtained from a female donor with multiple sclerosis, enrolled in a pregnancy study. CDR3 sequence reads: CASRPTGSDGYTF. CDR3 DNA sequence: TGTGCCAGCAGGCCGACAGGGAGCGATGGCTACACCTTC.